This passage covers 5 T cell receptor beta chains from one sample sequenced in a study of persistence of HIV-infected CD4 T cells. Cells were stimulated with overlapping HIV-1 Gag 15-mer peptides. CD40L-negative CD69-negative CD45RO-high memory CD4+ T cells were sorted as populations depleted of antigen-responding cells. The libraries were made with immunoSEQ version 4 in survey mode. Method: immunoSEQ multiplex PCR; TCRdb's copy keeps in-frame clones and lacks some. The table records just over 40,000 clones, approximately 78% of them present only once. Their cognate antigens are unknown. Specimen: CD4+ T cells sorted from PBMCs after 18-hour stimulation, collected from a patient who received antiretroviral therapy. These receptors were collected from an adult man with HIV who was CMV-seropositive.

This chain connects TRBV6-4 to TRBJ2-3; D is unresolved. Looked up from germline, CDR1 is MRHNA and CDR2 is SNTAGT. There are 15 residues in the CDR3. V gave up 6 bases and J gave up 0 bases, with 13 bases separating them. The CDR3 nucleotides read TGTGCCAGCAGGGCGAGTGGCCTAAGCACAGATACGCAGTATTTT. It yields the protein CASRASGLSTDTQYF.

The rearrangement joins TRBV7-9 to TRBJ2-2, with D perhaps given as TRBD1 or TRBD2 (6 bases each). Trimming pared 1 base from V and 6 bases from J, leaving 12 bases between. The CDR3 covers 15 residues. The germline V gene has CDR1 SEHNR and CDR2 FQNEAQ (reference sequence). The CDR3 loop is CASSLEGGFAGELFF. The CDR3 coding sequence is TGTGCCAGCAGCTTAGAGGGGGGTTTCGCCGGGGAGCTGTTTTTT.

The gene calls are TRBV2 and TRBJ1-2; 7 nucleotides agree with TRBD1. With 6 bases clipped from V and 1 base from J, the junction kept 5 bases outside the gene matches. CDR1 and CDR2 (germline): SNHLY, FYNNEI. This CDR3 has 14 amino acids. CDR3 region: CASSSQGDNYGYTF. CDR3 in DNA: TGTGCCAGCAGCTCGCAGGGGGATAACTATGGCTACACCTTC.

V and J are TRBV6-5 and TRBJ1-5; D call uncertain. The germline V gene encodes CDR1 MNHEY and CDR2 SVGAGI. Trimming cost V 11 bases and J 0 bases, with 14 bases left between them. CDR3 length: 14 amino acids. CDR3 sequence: CAAYRENSNQPQHF. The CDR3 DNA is TGTGCCGCGTACAGAGAAAATAGCAATCAGCCCCAGCATTTT.

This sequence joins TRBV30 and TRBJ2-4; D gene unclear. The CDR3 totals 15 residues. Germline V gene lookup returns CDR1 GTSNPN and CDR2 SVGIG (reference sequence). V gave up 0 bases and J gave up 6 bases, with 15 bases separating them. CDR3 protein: CAWSVQRPRGNIQYF. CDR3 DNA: TGTGCCTGGAGTGTTCAGCGACCGAGAGGAAACATTCAGTACTTC.